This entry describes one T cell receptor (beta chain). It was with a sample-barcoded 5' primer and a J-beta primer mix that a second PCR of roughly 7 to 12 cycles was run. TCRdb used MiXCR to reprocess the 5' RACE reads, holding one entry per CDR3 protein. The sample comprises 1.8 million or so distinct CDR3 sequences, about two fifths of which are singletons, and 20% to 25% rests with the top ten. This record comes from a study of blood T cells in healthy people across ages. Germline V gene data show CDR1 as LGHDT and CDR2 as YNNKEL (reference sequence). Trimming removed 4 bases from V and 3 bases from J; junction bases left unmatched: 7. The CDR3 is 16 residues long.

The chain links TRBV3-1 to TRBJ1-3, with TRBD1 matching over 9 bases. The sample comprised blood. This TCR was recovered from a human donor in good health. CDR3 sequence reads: CASSREDRGIGNTIYF. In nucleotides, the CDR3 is TGTGCCAGCAGCCGCGAAGACAGGGGGATTGGAAACACCATATATTTT.